The rows below give T cell receptor beta chains drawn from one sample of a study of blood T cell repertoires in COVID-19. Using immunoSEQ multiplex PCR, the repertoire was profiled, and TCRdb retains in-frame clones only, with some absent. This table has some 190,000 clones, around 80% appearing once. The specimen was PBMCs or T cells enriched from blood (not recorded which). The origin of the receptors is a woman aged 45-60 years with acute COVID-19. Both conserved end residues are part of each CDR3. Fields, in order: J gene, clone size, CDR3 length, D gene, V gene, CDR3 DNA, CDR3 protein. D genes are given only for firm matches. Some rows mark clone size as missing; the rest say once, few, many or name a class of expanded clone.

J gene: TRBJ2-3; clone size: -; CDR3 length: 16; D gene: -; V gene: TRBV24-1; CDR3 DNA: TGTGCCACCAGTGATATCAGTTCCAGCGCCACAGATACGCAGTATTTT; CDR3 protein: CATSDISSSATDTQYF
J gene: TRBJ1-1; clone size: -; CDR3 length: 14; D gene: -; V gene: TRBV7-8; CDR3 DNA: TGTGCCAGCAGCTTACAGGGGATGAACACTGAAGCTTTCTTT; CDR3 protein: CASSLQGMNTEAFF
J gene: TRBJ2-3; clone size: -; CDR3 length: 15; D gene: TRBD1; V gene: TRBV7-2; CDR3 DNA: TGTGCCAGCAGCTTAGCGCTAGGGGGCAAAGATACGCAGTATTTT; CDR3 protein: CASSLALGGKDTQYF
J gene: TRBJ1-2; clone size: -; CDR3 length: 10; D gene: -; V gene: TRBV2; CDR3 DNA: TGTGCCAGCAGGGCCTATGGCTACACCTTC; CDR3 protein: CASRAYGYTF
J gene: TRBJ1-6; clone size: -; CDR3 length: 16; D gene: TRBD1; V gene: TRBV7-2; CDR3 DNA: TGTGCCAGCAGCTTATCCCGGACAGGGGGCAGTTCACCCCTCCACTTT; CDR3 protein: CASSLSRTGGSSPLHF
J gene: TRBJ1-1; clone size: -; CDR3 length: 14; D gene: -; V gene: TRBV7-2; CDR3 DNA: TGTGCCAGCAGCCCTCGGAGCCCGAACACTGAAGCTTTCTTT; CDR3 protein: CASSPRSPNTEAFF
J gene: TRBJ1-3; clone size: few; CDR3 length: 15; D gene: -; V gene: TRBV14; CDR3 DNA: TGTGCCAGCAGCCAAGGTCAGGCAAAAGGAAACACCATATATTTT; CDR3 protein: CASSQGQAKGNTIYF
J gene: TRBJ1-3; clone size: -; CDR3 length: 16; D gene: -; V gene: TRBV4-2; CDR3 DNA: TGTGCCAGCAGCCAAGATCTCGGGACTACTGGAAACACCATATATTTT; CDR3 protein: CASSQDLGTTGNTIYF
J gene: TRBJ2-4; clone size: few; CDR3 length: 13; D gene: -; V gene: TRBV5-1; CDR3 DNA: TGCGCCAGCAGGTTGTCAGGGGAAAACATTCAGTACTTC; CDR3 protein: CASRLSGENIQYF
J gene: TRBJ2-5; clone size: -; CDR3 length: 14; D gene: TRBD1; V gene: TRBV11-2; CDR3 DNA: TGTGCCAGCAGCTCGAGGACAGGACAAGAGACCCAGTACTTC; CDR3 protein: CASSSRTGQETQYF
J gene: TRBJ1-1; clone size: -; CDR3 length: 11; D gene: -; V gene: TRBV7-9; CDR3 DNA: TGTGCCAGCATCCAGGAGGGTCGAGCTTTCTTT; CDR3 protein: CASIQEGRAFF
J gene: TRBJ1-2; clone size: -; CDR3 length: 13; D gene: -; V gene: TRBV5-1; CDR3 DNA: TGCGCCAGCGCTGGGGGGGCTGACTATGGCTACACCTTC; CDR3 protein: CASAGGADYGYTF
J gene: TRBJ1-3; clone size: once; CDR3 length: 15; D gene: TRBD1; V gene: TRBV6-6; CDR3 DNA: TGTGCCCACAAGAGGGGGCCGACCTCTGGAAACACCATATATTTT; CDR3 protein: CAHKRGPTSGNTIYF
J gene: TRBJ1-2; clone size: few; CDR3 length: 15; D gene: -; V gene: TRBV7-2; CDR3 DNA: TGTGCCAGCAGCCCTAGCGGGTCGGCCTACTATGGCTACACCTTC; CDR3 protein: CASSPSGSAYYGYTF
J gene: TRBJ1-5; clone size: -; CDR3 length: 16; D gene: -; V gene: TRBV28; CDR3 DNA: TGTGCCAGCAGTTACGGGACAATGGGGGTCTTGCAGCCCCAGCATTTT; CDR3 protein: CASSYGTMGVLQPQHF
J gene: TRBJ2-1; clone size: -; CDR3 length: 16; D gene: -; V gene: TRBV7-6; CDR3 DNA: TGTGCCAGCAGCTTAGTTGACAGAGCCTCCTACAATGAGCAGTTCTTC; CDR3 protein: CASSLVDRASYNEQFF
J gene: TRBJ2-3; clone size: -; CDR3 length: 15; D gene: TRBD1; V gene: TRBV2; CDR3 DNA: TGTGCCAGCAGTACCCAAGGGGGCAGGACAGATACGCAGTATTTT; CDR3 protein: CASSTQGGRTDTQYF
J gene: TRBJ1-5; clone size: -; CDR3 length: 15; D gene: -; V gene: TRBV7-8; CDR3 DNA: TGTGCCAGCAGCTCGGAGGGTCTTAGCAATCAGCCCCAGCATTTT; CDR3 protein: CASSSEGLSNQPQHF
J gene: TRBJ1-3; clone size: -; CDR3 length: 14; D gene: -; V gene: TRBV6-5; CDR3 DNA: TGTGCCAGCAGAACCGATAGGGGGGGAAACACCATATATTTT; CDR3 protein: CASRTDRGGNTIYF
J gene: TRBJ2-2; clone size: -; CDR3 length: 16; D gene: -; V gene: TRBV7-7; CDR3 DNA: TGTGCTAGCAGCTTAGGCGGTCCCATGGTACGCGGGGAGCTGTTTTTT; CDR3 protein: CASSLGGPMVRGELFF
J gene: TRBJ1-2; clone size: -; CDR3 length: 15; D gene: -; V gene: TRBV19; CDR3 DNA: TGTGCCAGTAGTATAGCCCTCACCCCAGTTGATGGCTACACCTTC; CDR3 protein: CASSIALTPVDGYTF
J gene: TRBJ2-2; clone size: -; CDR3 length: 14; D gene: TRBD1; V gene: TRBV3-1/TRBV3-2; CDR3 DNA: TGTGCCAGCAGCCACGCCAGGGGGCGAGGGGAGCTGTTTTTT; CDR3 protein: CASSHARGRGELFF